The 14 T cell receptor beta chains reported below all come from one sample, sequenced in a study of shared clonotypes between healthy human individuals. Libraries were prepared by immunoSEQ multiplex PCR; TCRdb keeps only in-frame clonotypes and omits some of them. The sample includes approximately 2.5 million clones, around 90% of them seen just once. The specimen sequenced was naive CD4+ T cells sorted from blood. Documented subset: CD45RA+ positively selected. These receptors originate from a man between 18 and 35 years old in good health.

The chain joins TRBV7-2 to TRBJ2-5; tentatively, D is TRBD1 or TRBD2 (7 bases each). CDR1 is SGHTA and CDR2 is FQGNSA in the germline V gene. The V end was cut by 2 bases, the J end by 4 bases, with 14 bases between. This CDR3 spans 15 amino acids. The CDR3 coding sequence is TGTGCCAGCAGCTTATACCAGGGGGGGCGAGAGACCCAGTACTTC. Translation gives CASSLYQGGRETQYF.

CDR3 sequence (DNA): TGTGCCAGCAGCAGTACAGGGGTGCCTGAAGCTTTCTTT. Its protein product is CASSSTGVPEAFF. This chain joins TRBV7-9 and TRBJ1-1; 7 bases are shared with TRBD1. The CDR3 contains 13 residues. Germline V lookup: CDR1 SEHNR, CDR2 FQNEAQ (reference sequence). J gave up 6 bases and V 5 bases, and 6 bases lay outside the gene matches.

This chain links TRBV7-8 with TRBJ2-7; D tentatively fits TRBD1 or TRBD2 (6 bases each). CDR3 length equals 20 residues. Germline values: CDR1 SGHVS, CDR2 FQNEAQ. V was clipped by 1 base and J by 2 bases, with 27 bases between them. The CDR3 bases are TGTGCCAGCAGCTTAGAAAGGCGGGGACACAAGGGGGGTATTCCCTACGAGCAGTACTTC. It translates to CASSLERRGHKGGIPYEQYF.

CDR3 DNA: TGTGCCAGTAGTCAGATCCCTAGCGGAAGGGGTCACAATGAGCAGTTCTTC. It translates to CASSQIPSGRGHNEQFF. The rearrangement joins TRBV19 to TRBJ2-1; 7 positions match TRBD2. With 5 bases clipped from V and 5 bases from J, the junction kept 15 bases outside the gene matches. In germline, CDR1 is LNHDA, CDR2 SQIVND (reference sequence). This CDR3 region has 17 residues.

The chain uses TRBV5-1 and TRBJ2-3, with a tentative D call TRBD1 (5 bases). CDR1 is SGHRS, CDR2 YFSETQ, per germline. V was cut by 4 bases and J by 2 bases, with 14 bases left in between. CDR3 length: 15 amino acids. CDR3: CASSPRRQTTDTQYF. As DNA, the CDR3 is TGCGCCAGCAGCCCCAGGCGACAGACCACAGATACGCAGTATTTT.

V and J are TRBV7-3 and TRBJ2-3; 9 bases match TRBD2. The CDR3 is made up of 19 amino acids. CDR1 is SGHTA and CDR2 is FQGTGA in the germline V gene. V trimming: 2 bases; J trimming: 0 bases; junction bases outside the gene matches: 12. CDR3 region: CASSLGRWLAGKSTDTQYF. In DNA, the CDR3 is TGTGCCAGCAGCTTAGGACGTTGGCTAGCGGGGAAAAGCACAGATACGCAGTATTTT.

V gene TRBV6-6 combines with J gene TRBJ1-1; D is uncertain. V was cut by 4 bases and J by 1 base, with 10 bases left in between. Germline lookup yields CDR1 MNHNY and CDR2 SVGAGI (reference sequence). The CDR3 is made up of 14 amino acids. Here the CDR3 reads CASSFSPGNTEAFF. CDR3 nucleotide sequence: TGTGCCAGCAGTTTCTCCCCCGGGAACACTGAAGCTTTCTTT.

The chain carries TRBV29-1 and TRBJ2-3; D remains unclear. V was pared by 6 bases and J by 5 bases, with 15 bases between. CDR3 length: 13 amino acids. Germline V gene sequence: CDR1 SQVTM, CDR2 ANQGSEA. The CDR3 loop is CSVPGPIGDTQYF. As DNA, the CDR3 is TGCAGCGTCCCCGGACCGATTGGAGATACGCAGTATTTT.

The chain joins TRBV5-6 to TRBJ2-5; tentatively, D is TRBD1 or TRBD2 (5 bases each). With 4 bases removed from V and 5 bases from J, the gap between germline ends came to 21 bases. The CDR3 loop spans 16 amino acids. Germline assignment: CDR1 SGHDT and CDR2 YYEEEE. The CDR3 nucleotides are TGTGCCAGCAGCCCGCCCTCTTGGGGCCGGAGGGAGACCCAGTACTTC. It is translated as CASSPPSWGRRETQYF.

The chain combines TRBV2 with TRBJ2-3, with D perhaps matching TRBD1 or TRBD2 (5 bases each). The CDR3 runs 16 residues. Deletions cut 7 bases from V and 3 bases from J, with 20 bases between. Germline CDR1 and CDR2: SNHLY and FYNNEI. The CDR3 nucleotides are TGTGCCAGCAATTACCGGGACCCAACCGGGACAGATACGCAGTATTTT. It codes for CASNYRDPTGTDTQYF.

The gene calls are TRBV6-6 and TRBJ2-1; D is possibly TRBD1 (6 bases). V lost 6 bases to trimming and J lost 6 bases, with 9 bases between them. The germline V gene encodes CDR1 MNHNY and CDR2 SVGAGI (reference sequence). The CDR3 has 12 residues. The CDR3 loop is CASRRGGNEQFF. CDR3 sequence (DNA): TGTGCCAGCAGAAGAGGGGGCAATGAGCAGTTCTTC.

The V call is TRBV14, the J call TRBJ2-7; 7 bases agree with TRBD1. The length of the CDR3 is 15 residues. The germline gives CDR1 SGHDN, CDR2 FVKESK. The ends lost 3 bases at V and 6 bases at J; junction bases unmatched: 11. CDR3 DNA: TGTGCCAGCAGCCATATTGACAGGGATGAACGCGAGCAGTACTTC. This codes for CASSHIDRDEREQYF.

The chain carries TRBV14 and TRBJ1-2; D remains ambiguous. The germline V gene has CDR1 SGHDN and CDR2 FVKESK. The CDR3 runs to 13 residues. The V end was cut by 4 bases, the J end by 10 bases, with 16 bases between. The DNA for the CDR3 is TGTGCCAGCAGCCGCTCTTTTTTAGGTCCCTACACCTTC. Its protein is CASSRSFLGPYTF.

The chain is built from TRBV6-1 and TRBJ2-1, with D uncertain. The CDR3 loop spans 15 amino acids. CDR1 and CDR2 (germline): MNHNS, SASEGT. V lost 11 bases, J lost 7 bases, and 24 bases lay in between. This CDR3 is CASGSGSAGRNEQFF. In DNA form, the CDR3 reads TGTGCCTCCGGGTCCGGGTCAGCCGGTAGGAATGAGCAGTTCTTC.